This T cell receptor (beta chain) emerged from a study of blood T cell repertoires in COVID-19. Across the study: Italy, Spain and the United States were the sources of the convalescent and acute COVID-19 samples.

In the original processing: Quantification of nucleated cells was approximated via reference gene primer amplification. Clones were sequenced by immunoSEQ multiplex PCR, and TCRdb holds only the in-frame ones, with some missing. V, J and clone size were drawn from that table, and D and trimming were deduced from the DNA. The sample consists of 240,000 or so clones, 86% of them appearing once. A few counts support this clone. From germline, CDR1 is SGHNT and CDR2 YENEEA. V was pared by 1 base and J by 0 bases, with 14 bases between. The CDR3 is 17 amino acids. The sequenced sample was peripheral blood. V is TRBV11-3 and J is TRBJ2-3; TRBD2 is a possible D gene (6 bases). The TCR originated in a man in his 60s with acute or convalescent COVID-19. The CDR3 spells CASSLGTSWGSTDTQYF. CDR3 sequence (DNA): TGTGCCAGCAGCTTAGGTACTAGCTGGGGCAGCACAGATACGCAGTATTTT.